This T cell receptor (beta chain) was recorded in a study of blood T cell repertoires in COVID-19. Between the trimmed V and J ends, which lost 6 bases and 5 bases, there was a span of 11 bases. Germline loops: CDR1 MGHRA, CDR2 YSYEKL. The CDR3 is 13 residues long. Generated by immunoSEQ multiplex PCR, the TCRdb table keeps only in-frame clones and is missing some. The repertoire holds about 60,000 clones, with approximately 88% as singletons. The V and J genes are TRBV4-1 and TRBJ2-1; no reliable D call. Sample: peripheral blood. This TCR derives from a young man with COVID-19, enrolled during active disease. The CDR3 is CASSLSTNNEQFF. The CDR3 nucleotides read TGCGCCAGCAGTCTAAGCACTAACAATGAGCAGTTCTTC.